The sequence of this TCR beta chain was determined in a study of CD8 T cells in Susac syndrome. Trimming left V 1 base short and J 12 bases short, with 18 bases between. The CDR3 consists of 13 residues. Germline assignment: CDR1 DFQATT and CDR2 SNEGSKA (reference sequence). Random hexamers primed reverse transcription of roughly 0.5 to 1 ug RNA. Coverage of TCR beta CDR3 amplification by immunoSEQ multiplex PCR extended to 54 Vbeta and 13 Jbeta. TCRdb re-analysed the immunoSEQ multiplex PCR reads in MiXCR, keeping a single row per CDR3 protein. The sample holds about 210,000 distinct CDR3 sequences, about 95% seen once.

The sample taken for sequencing was CD4+ T cells from PBMCs. This TCR came from a human donor with multiple sclerosis. The V call is TRBV20-1, the J call TRBJ1-1; no reliable D call. The CDR3 loop reads CSARARSKVSPFF. As DNA, the CDR3 is TGCAGTGCTAGAGCGCGCAGCAAGGTCAGTCCTTTCTTT.